This TCR beta chain was obtained from a study of identical twins. TCRdb analysed the 5' RACE reads with MiXCR anew, one entry per CDR3 protein. The data contain around 510,000 distinct CDR3 sequences, around 15% of them singletons. These records were also assigned to another study, of yellow fever vaccine responses in identical twins.

The clonotype comes from a woman under 30 in good health. Sequencing was performed on CD4+ T cells sorted from blood.

CDR3 loop: CSASHGGNTEAFF. CDR3 bases: TGCAGTGCTTCGCATGGGGGGAACACTGAAGCTTTCTTT. The chain joins TRBV20-1 to TRBJ1-1; perhaps TRBD1 as D (5 bases). Germline CDR1 reads DFQATT; CDR2 reads SNEGSKA (reference sequence). The V end was cut by 5 bases, the J end by 1 base, with 11 bases between. CDR3 length equals 13 residues.